One TCR beta chain is described in this entry. Its cognate antigen is unknown. This entry is derived from a study of CD8+CD57+ T cells in acquired aplastic anemia. Study-wide results and caveats: Shared by patients and controls, some 29 CD8+ CDR3s were abundant in patients.

The template for TCR beta VDJ and CDR3 sequence profiling was genomic DNA. Via MiXCR, TCRdb re-called the reads, giving one row per CDR3 protein. The sample shows 150,000 or so distinct CDR3 sequences, roughly 48% of them seen only once. CDR1 SEHNR and CDR2 FQNEAQ come from the germline V gene (reference sequence). The V gene end was trimmed by 7 bases and the J gene end by 0 bases; junction bases not matched to a gene: 9. The CDR3 is made up of 15 amino acids. Individuals selected for sequencing had exhibited CD8+CD57+ cell expansion on flow cytometry. This sequence originates from a human donor with aplastic anemia. Sequencing was performed on sorted CD4+, CD8+, or CD8+CD57+ T cells (not recorded which) from PBMCs. The chain employs TRBV7-9 and TRBJ2-7, with 7 bases identical to TRBD1. CDR3 in DNA: TGTGCCAGCACCCTACTGACAGGGTTCTCCTACGAGCAGTACTTC. Amino acid sequence: CASTLLTGFSYEQYF.